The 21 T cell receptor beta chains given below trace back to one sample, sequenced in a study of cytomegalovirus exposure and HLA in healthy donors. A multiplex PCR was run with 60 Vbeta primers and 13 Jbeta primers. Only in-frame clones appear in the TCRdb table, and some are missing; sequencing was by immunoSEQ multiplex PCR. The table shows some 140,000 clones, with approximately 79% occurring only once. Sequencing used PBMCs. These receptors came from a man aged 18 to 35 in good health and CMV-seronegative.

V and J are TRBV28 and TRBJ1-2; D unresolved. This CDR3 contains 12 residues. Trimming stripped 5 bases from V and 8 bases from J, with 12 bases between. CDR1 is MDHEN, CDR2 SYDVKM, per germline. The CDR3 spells CASSPGVRGYTF. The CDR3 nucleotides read TGTGCCAGCAGTCCGGGAGTGCGAGGCTACACCTTC.

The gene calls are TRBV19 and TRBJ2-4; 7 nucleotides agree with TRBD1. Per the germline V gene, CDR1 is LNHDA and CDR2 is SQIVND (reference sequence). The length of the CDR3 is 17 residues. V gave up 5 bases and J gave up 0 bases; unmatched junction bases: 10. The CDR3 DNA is TGTGCCAGTAGTTCCATGGGGACAGCACTAGCCAAAAACATTCAGTACTTC. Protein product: CASSSMGTALAKNIQYF.

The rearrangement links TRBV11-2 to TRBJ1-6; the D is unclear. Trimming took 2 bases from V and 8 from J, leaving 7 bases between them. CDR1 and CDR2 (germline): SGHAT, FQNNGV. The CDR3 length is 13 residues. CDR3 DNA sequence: TGTGCCAGCAGCTTATATGAGGATTCACCCCTCCACTTT. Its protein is CASSLYEDSPLHF.

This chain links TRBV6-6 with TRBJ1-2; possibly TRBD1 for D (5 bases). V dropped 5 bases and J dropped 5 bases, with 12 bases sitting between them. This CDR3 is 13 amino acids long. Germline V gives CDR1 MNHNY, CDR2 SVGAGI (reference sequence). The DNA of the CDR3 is TGTGCCAGCAGTCGGACATTTACGTATGGCTACACCTTC. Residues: CASSRTFTYGYTF.

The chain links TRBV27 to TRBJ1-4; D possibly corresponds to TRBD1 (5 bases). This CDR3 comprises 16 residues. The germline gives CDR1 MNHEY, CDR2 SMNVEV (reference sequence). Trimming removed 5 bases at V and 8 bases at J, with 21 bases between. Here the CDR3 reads CASSLKLGGKEEKLFF. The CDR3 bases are TGTGCCAGCAGTCTTAAATTGGGGGGAAAAGAGGAAAAACTGTTTTTT.

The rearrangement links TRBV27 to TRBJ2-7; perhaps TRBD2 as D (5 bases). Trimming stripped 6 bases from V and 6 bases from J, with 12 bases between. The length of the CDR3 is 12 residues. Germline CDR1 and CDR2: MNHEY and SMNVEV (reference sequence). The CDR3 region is CASSRPGVEQYF. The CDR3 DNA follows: TGTGCCAGCAGCCGACCCGGGGTCGAGCAGTACTTC.

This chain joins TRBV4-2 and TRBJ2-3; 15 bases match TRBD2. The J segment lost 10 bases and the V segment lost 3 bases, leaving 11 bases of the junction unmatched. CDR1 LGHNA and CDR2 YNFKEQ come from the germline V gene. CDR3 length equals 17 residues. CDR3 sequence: CASSQTRTSGGVPAQYF. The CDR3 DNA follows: TGTGCCAGCAGCCAGACACGGACTAGCGGGGGGGTGCCAGCGCAGTATTTT.

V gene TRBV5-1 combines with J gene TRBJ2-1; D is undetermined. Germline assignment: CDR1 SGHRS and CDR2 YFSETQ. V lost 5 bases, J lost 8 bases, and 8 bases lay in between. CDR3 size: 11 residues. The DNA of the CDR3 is TGCGCCAGCAGTATCGGTTATGAGCAGTTCTTC. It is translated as CASSIGYEQFF.

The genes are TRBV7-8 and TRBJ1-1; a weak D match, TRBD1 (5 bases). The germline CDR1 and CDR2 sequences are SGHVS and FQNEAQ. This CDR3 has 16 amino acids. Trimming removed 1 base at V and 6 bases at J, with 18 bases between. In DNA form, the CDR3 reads TGTGCCAGCAGCTTAGATGGTGGAGGGGTGAGCTCTGAAGCTTTCTTT. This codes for CASSLDGGGVSSEAFF.

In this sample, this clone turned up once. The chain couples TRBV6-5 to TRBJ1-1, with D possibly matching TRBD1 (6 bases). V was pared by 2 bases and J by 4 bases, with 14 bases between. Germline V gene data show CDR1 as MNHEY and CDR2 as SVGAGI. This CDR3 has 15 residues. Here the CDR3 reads CASSYKGHRGTEAFF. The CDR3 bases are TGTGCCAGCAGTTACAAGGGACACCGGGGCACTGAAGCTTTCTTT.

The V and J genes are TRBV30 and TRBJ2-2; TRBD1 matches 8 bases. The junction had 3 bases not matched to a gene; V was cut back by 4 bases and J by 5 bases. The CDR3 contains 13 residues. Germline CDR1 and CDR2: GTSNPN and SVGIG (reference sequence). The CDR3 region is CAWTGGGTGELFF. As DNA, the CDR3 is TGTGCCTGGACAGGGGGCGGGACCGGGGAGCTGTTTTTT.

The CDR3 protein is CASSYTGGTEAFF. The DNA for the CDR3 is TGTGCCAGCAGTTATACAGGGGGGACTGAAGCTTTCTTT. This chain links TRBV6-5 with TRBJ1-1; TRBD1 matches at 8 bases. With V trimmed by 3 bases and J by 5 bases, 2 bases remained unmatched. The germline gives CDR1 MNHEY, CDR2 SVGAGI. The CDR3 runs to 13 residues.

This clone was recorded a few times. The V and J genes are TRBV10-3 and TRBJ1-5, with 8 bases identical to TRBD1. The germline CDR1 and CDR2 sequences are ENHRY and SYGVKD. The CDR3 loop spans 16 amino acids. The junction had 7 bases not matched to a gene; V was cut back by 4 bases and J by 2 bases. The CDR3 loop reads CAISVDGTGGNQPQHF. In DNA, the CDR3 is TGTGCCATCAGTGTAGACGGGACAGGAGGCAATCAGCCCCAGCATTTT.

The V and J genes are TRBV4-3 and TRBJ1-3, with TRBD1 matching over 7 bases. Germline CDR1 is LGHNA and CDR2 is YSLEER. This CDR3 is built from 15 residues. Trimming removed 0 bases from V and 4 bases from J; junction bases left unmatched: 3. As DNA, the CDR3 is TGCGCCAGCAGCCAAGAGAGGGGGCGCGGAAACACCATATATTTT. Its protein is CASSQERGRGNTIYF.

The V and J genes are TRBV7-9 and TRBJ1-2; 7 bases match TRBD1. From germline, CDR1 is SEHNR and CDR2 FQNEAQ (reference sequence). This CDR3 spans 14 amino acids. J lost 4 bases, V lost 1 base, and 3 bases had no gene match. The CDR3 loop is CASSLDGTAYGYTF. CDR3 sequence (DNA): TGTGCCAGCAGCTTAGACGGGACAGCCTATGGCTACACCTTC.

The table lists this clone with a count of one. The DNA of the CDR3 is TGTGCCAGCAGCTTAGGACTAGACACTGAAGCTTTCTTT. Translation: CASSLGLDTEAFF. This chain links TRBV7-2 with TRBJ1-1; D not certain. V dropped 1 base and J dropped 3 bases, with 6 bases sitting between them. This CDR3 comprises 13 residues. Germline CDR1 SGHTA, CDR2 FQGNSA.

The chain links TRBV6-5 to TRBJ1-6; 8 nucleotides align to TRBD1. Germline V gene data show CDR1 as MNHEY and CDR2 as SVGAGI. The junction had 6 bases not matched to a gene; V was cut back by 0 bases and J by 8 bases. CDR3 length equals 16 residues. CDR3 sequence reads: CASSYSGNRGDSPLHF. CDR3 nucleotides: TGTGCCAGCAGTTACTCCGGGAACAGGGGGGATTCACCCCTCCACTTT.

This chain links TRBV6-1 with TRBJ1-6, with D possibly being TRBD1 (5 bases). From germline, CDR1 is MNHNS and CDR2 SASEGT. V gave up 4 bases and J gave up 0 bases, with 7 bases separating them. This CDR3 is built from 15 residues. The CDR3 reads CASSAQDSYNSPLHF. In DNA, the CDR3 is TGTGCCAGCAGTGCACAGGACTCCTATAATTCACCCCTCCACTTT.

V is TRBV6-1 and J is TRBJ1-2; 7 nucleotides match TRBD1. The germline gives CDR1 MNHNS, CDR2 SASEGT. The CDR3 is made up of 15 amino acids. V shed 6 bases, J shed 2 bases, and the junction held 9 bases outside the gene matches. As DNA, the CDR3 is TGTGCCAGCAGACCTATCGACAGGGAAAACTATGGCTACACCTTC. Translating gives CASRPIDRENYGYTF.

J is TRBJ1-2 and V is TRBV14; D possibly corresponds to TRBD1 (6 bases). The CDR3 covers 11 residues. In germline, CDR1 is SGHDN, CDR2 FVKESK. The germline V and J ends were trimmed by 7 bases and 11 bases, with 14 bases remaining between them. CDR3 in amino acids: CASKGGLFYTF. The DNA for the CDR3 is TGTGCCAGCAAGGGGGGGCTATTTTACACCTTC. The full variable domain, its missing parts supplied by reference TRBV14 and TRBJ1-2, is EAGVTQFPSHSVIEKGQTVTLRCDPISGHDNLYWYRRVMGKEIKFLLHFVKESKQDESGMPNNRFLAERTGGTYSTLKVQPAELEDSGVYFCASKGGLFYTFGSGTRLTVV.

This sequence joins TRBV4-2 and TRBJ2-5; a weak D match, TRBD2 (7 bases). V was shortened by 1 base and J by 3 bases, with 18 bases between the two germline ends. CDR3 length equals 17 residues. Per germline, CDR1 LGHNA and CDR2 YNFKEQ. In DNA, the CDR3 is TGTGCCAGCAGCCAAGTCGGGGAGGGGGGGTTCAAAGAGACCCAGTACTTC. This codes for CASSQVGEGGFKETQYF.